In this sample, the clone carrying this TCR beta chain turned up many times. Antigen unknown. TCRdb redid the calling of the 5' RACE reads with MiXCR, one entry per CDR3 protein. The sample shows around 32,000 distinct CDR3 sequences, 5.5% to 6.5% of them seen only once. This entry is derived from a study of early T cells in non-severe SARS-CoV-2 infection. For the study at large: Bulk RNA from unsorted whole blood was sequenced; chains were unpaired. Whole-study results and caveats: Lookups in VDJdb leaned toward anti-spike CD8 responses and missed private and CD4 specificities.

Germline V gene data show CDR1 as MDHEN and CDR2 as SYDVKM. After removal of 4 bases from V and 4 bases from J, the junction contained 11 bases not matched to a gene. This CDR3 comprises 16 residues. The sequence was obtained from an adult who was a healthcare worker with PCR-confirmed SARS-CoV-2 infection or an uninfected control (not recorded which). The chain recombines TRBV28 with TRBJ2-3; 7 bases align to TRBD1. Sequences were obtained from whole blood. The CDR3 loop is CASSSPLGTGADTQYF. In nucleotides, the CDR3 is TGTGCCAGCAGTTCCCCCCTGGGTACAGGGGCAGATACGCAGTATTTT.